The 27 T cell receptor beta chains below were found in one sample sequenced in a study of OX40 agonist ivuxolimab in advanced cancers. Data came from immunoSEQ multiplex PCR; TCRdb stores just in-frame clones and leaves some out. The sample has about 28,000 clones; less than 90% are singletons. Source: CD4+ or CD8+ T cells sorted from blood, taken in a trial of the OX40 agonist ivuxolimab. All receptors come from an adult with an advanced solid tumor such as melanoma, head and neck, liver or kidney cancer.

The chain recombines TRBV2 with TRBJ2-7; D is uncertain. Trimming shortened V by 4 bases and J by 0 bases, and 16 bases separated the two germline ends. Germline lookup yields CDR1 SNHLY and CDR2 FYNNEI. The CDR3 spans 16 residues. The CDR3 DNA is TGTGCCAGCAGTGTGGGATTCAGAATTAACTCCTACGAGCAGTACTTC. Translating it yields CASSVGFRINSYEQYF. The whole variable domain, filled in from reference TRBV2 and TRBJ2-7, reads EPEVTQTPSHQVTQMGQEVILRCVPISNHLYFYWYRQILGQKVEFLVSFYNNEISEKSEIFDDQFSVERPDGSNFTLKIRSTKLEDSAMYFCASSVGFRINSYEQYFGPGTRLTVT.

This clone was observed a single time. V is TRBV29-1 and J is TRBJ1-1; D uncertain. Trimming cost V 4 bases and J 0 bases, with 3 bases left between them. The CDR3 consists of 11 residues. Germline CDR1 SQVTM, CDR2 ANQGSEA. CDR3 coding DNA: TGCAGCGTTGGGCTGAACACTGAAGCTTTCTTT. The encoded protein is CSVGLNTEAFF.

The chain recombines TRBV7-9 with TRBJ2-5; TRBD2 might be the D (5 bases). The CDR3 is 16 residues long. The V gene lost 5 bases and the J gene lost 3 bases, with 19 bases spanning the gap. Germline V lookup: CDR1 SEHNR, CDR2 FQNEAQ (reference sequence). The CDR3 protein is CASSPKTGIEKETQYF. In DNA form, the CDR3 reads TGTGCCAGCAGCCCCAAAACCGGGATCGAGAAAGAGACCCAGTACTTC.

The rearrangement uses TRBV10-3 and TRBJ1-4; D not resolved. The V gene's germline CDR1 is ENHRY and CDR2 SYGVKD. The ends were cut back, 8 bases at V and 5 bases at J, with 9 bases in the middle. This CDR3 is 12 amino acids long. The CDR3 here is CAISSSNEKLFF. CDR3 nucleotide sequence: TGTGCCATCTCGTCGTCGAATGAAAAACTGTTTTTT.

CDR3 bases: TGTGCCAGCAGCCCCCGAGGGCTAGCGGGGGGACTTCTGCCCTACAATGAGCAGTTCTTC. Residues: CASSPRGLAGGLLPYNEQFF. V usage is TRBV27 and J usage is TRBJ2-1; 11 bases fit TRBD2. This CDR3 spans 20 amino acids. Germline assignment: CDR1 MNHEY and CDR2 SMNVEV (reference sequence). Losses at the gene ends were 6 bases for V and 2 bases for J; bases not matched to a gene: 18.

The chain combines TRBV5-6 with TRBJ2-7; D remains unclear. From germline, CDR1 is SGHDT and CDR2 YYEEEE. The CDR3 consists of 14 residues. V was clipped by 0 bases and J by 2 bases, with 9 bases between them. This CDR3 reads CASSLGGLPYEQYF. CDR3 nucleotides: TGTGCCAGCAGCTTGGGCGGCCTCCCCTACGAGCAGTACTTC.

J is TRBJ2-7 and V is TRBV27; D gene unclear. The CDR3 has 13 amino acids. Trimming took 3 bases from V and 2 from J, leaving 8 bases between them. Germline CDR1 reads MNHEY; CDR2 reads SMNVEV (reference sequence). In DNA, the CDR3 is TGTGCCAGCAGTTTGTCTGGGGCCTACGAGCAGTACTTC. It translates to CASSLSGAYEQYF.

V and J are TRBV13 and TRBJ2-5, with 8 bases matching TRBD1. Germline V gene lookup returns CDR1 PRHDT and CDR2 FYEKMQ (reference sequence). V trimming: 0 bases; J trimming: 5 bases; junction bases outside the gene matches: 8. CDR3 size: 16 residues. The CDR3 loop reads CASSLGGQGAEETQYF. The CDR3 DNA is TGTGCCAGCAGCTTAGGCGGCCAGGGGGCAGAGGAGACCCAGTACTTC. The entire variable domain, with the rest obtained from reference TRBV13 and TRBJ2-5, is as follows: AAGVIQSPRHLIKEKRETATLKCYPIPRHDTVYWYQQGPGQDPQFLISFYEKMQSDKGSIPDRFSAQQFSDYHSELNMSSLELGDSALYFCASSLGGQGAEETQYFGPGTRLLVL.

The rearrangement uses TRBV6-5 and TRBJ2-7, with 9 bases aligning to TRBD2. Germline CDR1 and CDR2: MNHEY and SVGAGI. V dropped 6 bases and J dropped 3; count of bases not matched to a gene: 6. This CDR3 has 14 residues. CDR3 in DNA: TGTGCCAGCAGCCCAGGACTAGCGAACTACGAGCAGTACTTC. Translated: CASSPGLANYEQYF.

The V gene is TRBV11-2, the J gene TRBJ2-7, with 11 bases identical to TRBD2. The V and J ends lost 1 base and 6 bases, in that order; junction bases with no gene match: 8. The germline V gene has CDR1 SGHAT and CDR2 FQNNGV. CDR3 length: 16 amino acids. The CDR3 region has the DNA TGTGCCAGCAGCTTAGGCGGTAGCGGGAGGGCCCCCGAGCAGTACTTC. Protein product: CASSLGGSGRAPEQYF.

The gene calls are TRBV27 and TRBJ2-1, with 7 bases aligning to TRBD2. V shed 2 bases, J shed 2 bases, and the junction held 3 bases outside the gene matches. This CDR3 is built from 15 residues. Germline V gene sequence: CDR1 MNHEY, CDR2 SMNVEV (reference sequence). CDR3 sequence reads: CASSLNLAAYNEQFF. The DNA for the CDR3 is TGTGCCAGCAGTTTAAACCTAGCGGCCTACAATGAGCAGTTCTTC.

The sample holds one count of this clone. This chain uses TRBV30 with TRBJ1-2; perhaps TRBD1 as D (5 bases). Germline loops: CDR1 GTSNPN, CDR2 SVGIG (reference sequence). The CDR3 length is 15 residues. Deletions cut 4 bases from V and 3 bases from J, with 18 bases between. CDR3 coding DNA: TGTGCCTGGACGGGAGGCAGGGAAATCTACTATGGCTACACCTTC. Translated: CAWTGGREIYYGYTF.

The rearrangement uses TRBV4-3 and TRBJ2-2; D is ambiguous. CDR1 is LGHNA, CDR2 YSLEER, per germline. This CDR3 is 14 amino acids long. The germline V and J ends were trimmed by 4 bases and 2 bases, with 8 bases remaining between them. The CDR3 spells CASSPDPNTGELFF. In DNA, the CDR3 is TGCGCCAGCAGCCCAGACCCCAACACCGGGGAGCTGTTTTTT.

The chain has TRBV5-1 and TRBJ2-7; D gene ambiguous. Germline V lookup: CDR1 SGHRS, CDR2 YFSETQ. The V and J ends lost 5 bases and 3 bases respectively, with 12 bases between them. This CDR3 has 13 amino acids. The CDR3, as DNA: TGCGCCAGCAGGGGTCCGGACGACTACGAGCAGTACTTC. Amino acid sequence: CASRGPDDYEQYF.

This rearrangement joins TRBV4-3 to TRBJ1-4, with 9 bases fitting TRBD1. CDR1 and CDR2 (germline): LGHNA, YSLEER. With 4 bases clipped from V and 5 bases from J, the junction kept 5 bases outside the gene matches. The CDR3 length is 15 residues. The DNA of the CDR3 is TGCGCCAGCAGCCTTAAAGACAGGGGGAATGAAAAACTGTTTTTT. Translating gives CASSLKDRGNEKLFF.

In DNA form, the CDR3 reads TGTGCCAGCAGCCTACGTCCATTCCGGGACAACTATGGCTACACCTTC. It translates to CASSLRPFRDNYGYTF. The rearrangement joins TRBV11-2 to TRBJ1-2; a possible D gene is TRBD1 (5 bases). Germline CDR1 SGHAT, CDR2 FQNNGV. The CDR3 has 16 amino acids. Trimming shortened V by 5 bases and J by 2 bases, and 18 bases separated the two germline ends.

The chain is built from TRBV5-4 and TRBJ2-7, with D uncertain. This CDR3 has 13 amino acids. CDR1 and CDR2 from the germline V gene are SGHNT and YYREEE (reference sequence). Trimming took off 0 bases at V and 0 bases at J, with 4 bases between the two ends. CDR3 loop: CASSLGISYEQYF. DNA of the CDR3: TGTGCCAGCAGCTTGGGCATCTCCTACGAGCAGTACTTC.

The CDR3 DNA reads as TGTGCCAGCAGTGAATGGAACGAGGGGTATGGCTACACCTTC. It specifies CASSEWNEGYGYTF. This rearrangement joins TRBV25-1 to TRBJ1-2; TRBD1 is a possible D gene (5 bases). Deletions cut 1 base from V and 5 bases from J, with 11 bases between. This CDR3 comprises 14 residues. CDR1 is MGHDK and CDR2 is SYGVNS in the germline V gene.

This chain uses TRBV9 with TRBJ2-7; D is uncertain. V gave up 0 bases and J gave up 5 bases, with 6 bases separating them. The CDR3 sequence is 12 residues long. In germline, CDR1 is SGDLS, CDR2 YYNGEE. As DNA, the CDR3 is TGTGCCAGCAGCGTAGACTCGAACGAGCAGTACTTC. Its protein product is CASSVDSNEQYF.

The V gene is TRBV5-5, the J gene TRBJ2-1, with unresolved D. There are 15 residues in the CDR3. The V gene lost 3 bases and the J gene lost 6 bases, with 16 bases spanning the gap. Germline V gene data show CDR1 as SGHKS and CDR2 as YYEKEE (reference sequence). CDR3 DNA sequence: TGTGCCAGCAGCTCCCTTGAGATTGCAGGCAATGAGCAGTTCTTC. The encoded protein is CASSSLEIAGNEQFF.

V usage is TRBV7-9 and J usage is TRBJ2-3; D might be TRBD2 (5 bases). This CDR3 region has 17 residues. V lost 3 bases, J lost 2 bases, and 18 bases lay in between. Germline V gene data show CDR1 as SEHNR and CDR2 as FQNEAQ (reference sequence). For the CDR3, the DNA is TGTGCCAGCAGCTTCGGATCTACCGGGGTGAACACAGATACGCAGTATTTT. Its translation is CASSFGSTGVNTDTQYF.

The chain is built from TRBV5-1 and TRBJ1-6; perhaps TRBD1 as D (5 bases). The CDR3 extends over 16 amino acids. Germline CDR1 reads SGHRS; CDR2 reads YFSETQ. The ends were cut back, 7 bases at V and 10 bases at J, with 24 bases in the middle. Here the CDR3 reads CASRVMVGRDDSPLHF. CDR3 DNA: TGCGCCAGCCGGGTCATGGTAGGCAGGGATGACTCACCCCTCCACTTT.

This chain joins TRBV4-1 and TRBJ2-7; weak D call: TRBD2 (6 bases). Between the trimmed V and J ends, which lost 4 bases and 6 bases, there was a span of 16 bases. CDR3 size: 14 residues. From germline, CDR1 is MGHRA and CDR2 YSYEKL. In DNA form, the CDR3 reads TGCGCCAGCAGCCTTTGGAGGGGAGAACGCGAGCAGTACTTC. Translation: CASSLWRGEREQYF.

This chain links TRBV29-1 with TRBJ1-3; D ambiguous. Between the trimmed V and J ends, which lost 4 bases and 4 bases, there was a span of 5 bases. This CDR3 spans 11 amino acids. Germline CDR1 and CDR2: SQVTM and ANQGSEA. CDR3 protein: CSVGEGNTIYF. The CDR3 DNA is TGCAGCGTTGGTGAGGGAAACACCATATATTTT. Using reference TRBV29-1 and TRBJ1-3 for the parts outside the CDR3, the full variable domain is SAVISQKPSRDICQRGTSLTIQCQVDSQVTMMFWYRQQPGQSLTLIATANQGSEATYESGFVIDKFPISRPNLTFSTLTVSNMSPEDSSIYLCSVGEGNTIYFGEGSWLTVV.

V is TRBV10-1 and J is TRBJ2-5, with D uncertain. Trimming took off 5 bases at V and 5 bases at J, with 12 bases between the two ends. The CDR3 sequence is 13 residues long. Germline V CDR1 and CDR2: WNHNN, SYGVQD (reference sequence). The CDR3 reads CASSPRGVETQYF. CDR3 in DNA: TGCGCCAGCAGTCCCCGTGGGGTGGAGACCCAGTACTTC.

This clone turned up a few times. The CDR3: CASSYTTANEQFF. The CDR3 DNA follows: TGTGCCAGCAGTTACACGACCGCTAATGAGCAGTTCTTC. The chain links TRBV6-5 to TRBJ2-1; D is ambiguous. V was trimmed by 2 bases and J by 7 bases, leaving 9 bases between them. The CDR3 sequence is 13 residues long. Germline V gene sequence: CDR1 MNHEY, CDR2 SVGAGI.

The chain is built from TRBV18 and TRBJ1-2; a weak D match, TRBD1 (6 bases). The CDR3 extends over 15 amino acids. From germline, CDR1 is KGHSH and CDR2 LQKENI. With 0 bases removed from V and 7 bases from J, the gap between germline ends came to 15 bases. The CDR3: CASSPPVQGHGGYTF. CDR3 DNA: TGTGCCAGCTCACCACCTGTTCAGGGGCATGGTGGCTACACCTTC.